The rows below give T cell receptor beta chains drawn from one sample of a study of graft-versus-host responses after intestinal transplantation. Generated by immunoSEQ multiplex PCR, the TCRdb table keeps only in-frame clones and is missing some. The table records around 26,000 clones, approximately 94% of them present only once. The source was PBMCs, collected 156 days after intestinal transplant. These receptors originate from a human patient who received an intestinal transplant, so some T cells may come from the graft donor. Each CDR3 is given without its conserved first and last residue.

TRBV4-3	ASSQGTSETYEQY
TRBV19	ASSPGQGAGSYEQY
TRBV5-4	ASSLDRSYNEQF
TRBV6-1	ASSDIRAYEQY
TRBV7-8	ASSPSPGQGYNSPLH
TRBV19	ASSMVGNTEAF
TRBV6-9	ASSYGSTGELF
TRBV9	ASSSRTGGYGYT
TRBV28	ASSLENREPILYGYT
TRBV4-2	ASSQDPSRGRWRYTQY
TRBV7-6	ASSLGTNSYNEQF
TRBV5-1	ASSAGGQETQY
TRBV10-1	ARGSDRSYGYT
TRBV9	ASSDSAGSYGYT
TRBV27	ASSSGTESYNEQF
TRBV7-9	ASSPDRGHYEQY
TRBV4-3	ASSQGSSGSQH
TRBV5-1	ASSRPLGTDTQY
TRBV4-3	ASSHYAQETQY
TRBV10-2	ASSESGEGSINEKLF
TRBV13	ASSAGGLNTEAF
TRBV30	AWSQGGYT
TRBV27	ASSSRGGVNIQY
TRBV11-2	ASSFASLALEQY
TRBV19	ASRLAGGALWEQF
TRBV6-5	ASSFDRDRGSGYT
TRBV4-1	ASSPLTAMNTEAF
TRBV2	ASSETGRILDTQY